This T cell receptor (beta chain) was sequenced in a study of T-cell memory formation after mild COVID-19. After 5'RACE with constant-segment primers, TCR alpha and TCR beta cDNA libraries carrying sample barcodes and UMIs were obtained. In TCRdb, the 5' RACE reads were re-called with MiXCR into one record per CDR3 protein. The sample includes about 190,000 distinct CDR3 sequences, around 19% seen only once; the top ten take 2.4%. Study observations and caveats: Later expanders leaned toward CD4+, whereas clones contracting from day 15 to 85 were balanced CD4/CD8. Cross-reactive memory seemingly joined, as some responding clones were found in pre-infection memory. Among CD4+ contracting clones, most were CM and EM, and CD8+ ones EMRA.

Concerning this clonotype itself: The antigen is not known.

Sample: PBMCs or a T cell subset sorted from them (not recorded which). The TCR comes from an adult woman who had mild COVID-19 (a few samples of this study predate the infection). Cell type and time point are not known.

The CDR3 region has the DNA TGCAGTGCTGGGGTCGGGGCTAACTATGGCTACACCTTC. Translated: CSAGVGANYGYTF. The chain employs TRBV20-1 and TRBJ1-2; D remains ambiguous. V was pared by 5 bases and J by 0 bases, with 10 bases between. Germline lookup yields CDR1 DFQATT and CDR2 SNEGSKA (reference sequence). The CDR3 sequence is 13 residues long.